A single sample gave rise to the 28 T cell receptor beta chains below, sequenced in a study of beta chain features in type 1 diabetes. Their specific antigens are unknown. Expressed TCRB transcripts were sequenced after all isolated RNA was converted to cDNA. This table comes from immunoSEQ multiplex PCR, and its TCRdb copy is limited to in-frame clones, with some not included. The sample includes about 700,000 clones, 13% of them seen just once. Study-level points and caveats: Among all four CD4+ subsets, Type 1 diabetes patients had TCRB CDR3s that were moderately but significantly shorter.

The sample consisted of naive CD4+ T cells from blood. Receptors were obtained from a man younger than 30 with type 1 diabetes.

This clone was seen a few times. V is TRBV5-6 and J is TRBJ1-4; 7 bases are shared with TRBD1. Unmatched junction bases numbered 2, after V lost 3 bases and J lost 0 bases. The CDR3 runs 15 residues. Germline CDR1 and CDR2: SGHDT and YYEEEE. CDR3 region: CASSYQGATNEKLFF. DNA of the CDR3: TGTGCCAGCAGCTACCAGGGGGCAACTAATGAAAAACTGTTTTTT.

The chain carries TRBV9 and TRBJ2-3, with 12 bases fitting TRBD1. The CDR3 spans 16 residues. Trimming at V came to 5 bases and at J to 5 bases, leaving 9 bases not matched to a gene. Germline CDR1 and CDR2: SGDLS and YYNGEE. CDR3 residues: CASSTGTGGWEDTQYF. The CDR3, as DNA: TGTGCCAGCAGTACCGGGACAGGGGGCTGGGAAGATACGCAGTATTTT. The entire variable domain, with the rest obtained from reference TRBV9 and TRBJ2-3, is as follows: DSGVTQTPKHLITATGQRVTLRCSPRSGDLSVYWYQQSLDQGLQFLIQYYNGEERAKGNILERFSAQQFPDLHSELNLSSLELGDSALYFCASSTGTGGWEDTQYFGPGTRLTVL.

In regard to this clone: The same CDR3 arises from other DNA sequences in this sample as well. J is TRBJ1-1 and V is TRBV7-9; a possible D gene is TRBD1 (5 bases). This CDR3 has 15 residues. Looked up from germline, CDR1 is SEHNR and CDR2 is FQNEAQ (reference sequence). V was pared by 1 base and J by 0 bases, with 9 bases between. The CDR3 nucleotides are TGTGCCAGCAGCTTAGGGCAGGGATTGAACACTGAAGCTTTCTTT. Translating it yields CASSLGQGLNTEAFF.

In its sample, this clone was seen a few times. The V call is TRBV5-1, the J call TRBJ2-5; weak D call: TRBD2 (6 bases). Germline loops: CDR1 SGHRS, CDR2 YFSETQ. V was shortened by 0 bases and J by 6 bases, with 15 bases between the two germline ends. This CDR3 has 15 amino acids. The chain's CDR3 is CASSLVEEGRKTQYF. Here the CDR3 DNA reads TGCGCCAGCAGCTTGGTCGAGGAGGGTCGGAAGACCCAGTACTTC.

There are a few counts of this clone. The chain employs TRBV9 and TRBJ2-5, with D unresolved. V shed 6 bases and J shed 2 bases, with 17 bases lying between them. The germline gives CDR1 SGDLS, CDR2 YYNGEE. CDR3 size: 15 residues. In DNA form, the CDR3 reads TGTGCCAGCAACCCGGGTGCAGGCATTCAAGAGACCCAGTACTTC. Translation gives CASNPGAGIQETQYF.

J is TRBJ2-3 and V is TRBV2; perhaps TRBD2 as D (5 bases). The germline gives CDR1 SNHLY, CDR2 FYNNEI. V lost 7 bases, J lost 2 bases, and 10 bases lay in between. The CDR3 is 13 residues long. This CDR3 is CASNRGHTDTQYF. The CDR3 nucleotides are TGTGCCAGCAACCGGGGTCACACAGATACGCAGTATTTT.

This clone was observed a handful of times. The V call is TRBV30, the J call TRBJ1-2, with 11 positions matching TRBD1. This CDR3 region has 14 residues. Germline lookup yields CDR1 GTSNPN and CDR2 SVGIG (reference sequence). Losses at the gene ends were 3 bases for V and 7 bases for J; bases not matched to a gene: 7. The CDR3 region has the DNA TGTGCCTGGAGCGCGGGACAGGGGGTATTTGGCTACACCTTC. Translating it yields CAWSAGQGVFGYTF.

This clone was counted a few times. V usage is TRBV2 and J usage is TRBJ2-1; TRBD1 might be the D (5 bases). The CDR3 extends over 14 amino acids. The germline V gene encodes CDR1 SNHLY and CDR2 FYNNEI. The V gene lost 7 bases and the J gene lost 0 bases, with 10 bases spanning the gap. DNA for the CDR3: TGTGCCAGCACGACAGCCGACTCCTACAATGAGCAGTTCTTC. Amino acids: CASTTADSYNEQFF.

CDR3: CASSLVTGWNTEAFF. CDR3 DNA sequence: TGTGCCAGCAGCTTGGTAACAGGGTGGAACACTGAAGCTTTCTTT. The rearrangement uses TRBV5-4 and TRBJ1-1; tentative D call: TRBD1 (6 bases). Germline V gene sequence: CDR1 SGHNT, CDR2 YYREEE (reference sequence). Trimming took off 0 bases at V and 1 base at J, with 10 bases between the two ends. This CDR3 has 15 residues.

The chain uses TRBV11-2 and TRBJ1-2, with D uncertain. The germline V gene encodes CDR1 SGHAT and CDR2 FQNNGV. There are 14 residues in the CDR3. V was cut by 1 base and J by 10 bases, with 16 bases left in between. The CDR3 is CASSLGGSLRAYTF. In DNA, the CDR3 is TGTGCCAGCAGCTTAGGGGGAAGCCTGAGGGCCTACACCTTC. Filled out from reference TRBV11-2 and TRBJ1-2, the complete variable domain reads EAGVAQSPRYKIIEKRQSVAFWCNPISGHATLYWYQQILGQGPKLLIQFQNNGVVDDSQLPKDRFSAERLKGVDSTLKIQPAKLEDSAVYLCASSLGGSLRAYTFGSGTRLTVV.

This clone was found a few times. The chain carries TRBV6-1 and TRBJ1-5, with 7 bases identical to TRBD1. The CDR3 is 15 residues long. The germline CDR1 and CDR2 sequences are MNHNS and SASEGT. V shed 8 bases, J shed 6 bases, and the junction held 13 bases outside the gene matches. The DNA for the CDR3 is TGTGCCAGCTCAGTGCCGGGACAGTCGTTTCAGCCCCAGCATTTT. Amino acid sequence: CASSVPGQSFQPQHF.

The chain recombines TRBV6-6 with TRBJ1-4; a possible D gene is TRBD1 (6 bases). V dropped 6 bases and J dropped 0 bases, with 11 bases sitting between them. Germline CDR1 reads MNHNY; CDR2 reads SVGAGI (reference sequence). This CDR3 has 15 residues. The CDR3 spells CASRPPGATNEKLFF. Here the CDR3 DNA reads TGTGCCAGCAGGCCCCCAGGGGCAACTAATGAAAAACTGTTTTTT.

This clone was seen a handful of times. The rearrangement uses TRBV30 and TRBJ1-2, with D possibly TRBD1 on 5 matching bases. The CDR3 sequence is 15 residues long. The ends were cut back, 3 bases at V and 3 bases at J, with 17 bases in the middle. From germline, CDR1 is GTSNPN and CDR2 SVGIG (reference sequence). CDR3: CAWSRTGGADYGYTF. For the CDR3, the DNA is TGTGCCTGGAGCAGGACGGGAGGGGCCGACTATGGCTACACCTTC.

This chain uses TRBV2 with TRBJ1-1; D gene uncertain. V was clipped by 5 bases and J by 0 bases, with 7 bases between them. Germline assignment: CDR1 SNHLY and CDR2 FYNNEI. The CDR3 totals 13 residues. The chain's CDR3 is CASSRKMNTEAFF. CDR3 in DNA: TGTGCCAGCAGTCGGAAAATGAACACTGAAGCTTTCTTT.

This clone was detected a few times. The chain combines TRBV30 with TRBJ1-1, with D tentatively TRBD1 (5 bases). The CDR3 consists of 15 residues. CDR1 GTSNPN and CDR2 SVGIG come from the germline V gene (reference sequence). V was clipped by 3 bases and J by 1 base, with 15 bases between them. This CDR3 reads CAWSDPGTANTEAFF. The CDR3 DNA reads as TGTGCCTGGAGCGATCCCGGGACCGCGAACACTGAAGCTTTCTTT.

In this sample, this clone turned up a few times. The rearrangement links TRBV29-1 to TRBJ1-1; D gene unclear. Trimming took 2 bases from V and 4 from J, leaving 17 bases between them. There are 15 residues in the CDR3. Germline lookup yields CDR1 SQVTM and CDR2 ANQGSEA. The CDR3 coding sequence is TGCAGCGTTGAAATGGAGTGGGGAACTGGCACTGAAGCTTTCTTT. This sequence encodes CSVEMEWGTGTEAFF.

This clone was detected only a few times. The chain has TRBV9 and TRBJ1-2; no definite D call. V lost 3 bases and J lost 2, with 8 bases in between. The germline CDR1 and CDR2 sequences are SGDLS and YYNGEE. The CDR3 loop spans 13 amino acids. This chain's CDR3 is CASSEVGNYGYTF. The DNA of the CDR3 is TGTGCCAGCAGCGAGGTCGGCAACTATGGCTACACCTTC.

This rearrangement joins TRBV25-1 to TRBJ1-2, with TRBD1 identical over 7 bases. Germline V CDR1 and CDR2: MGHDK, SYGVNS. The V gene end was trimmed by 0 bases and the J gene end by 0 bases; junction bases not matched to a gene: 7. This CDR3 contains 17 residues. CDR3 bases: TGTGCCAGCAGTGAATACCGACAGGGTGAGGCTAACTATGGCTACACCTTC. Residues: CASSEYRQGEANYGYTF.

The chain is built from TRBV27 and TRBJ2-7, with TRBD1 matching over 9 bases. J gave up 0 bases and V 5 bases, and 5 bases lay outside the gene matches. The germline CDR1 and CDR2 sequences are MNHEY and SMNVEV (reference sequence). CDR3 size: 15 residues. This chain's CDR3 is CASSRAGQGSYEQYF. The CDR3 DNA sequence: TGTGCCAGCAGTAGGGCGGGACAGGGCTCCTACGAGCAGTACTTC.

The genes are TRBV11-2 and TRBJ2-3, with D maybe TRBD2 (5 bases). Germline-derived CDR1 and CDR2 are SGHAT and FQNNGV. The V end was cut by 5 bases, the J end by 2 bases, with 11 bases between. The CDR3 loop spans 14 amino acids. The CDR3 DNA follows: TGTGCCAGCAGCCCCGGGGAGTTCACAGATACGCAGTATTTT. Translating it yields CASSPGEFTDTQYF.

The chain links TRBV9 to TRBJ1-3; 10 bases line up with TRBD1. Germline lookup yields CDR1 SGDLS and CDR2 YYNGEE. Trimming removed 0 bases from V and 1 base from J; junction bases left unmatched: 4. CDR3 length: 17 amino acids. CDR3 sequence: CASSVAMGQGSGNTIYF. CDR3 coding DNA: TGTGCCAGCAGCGTAGCTATGGGACAGGGGTCTGGAAACACCATATATTTT.

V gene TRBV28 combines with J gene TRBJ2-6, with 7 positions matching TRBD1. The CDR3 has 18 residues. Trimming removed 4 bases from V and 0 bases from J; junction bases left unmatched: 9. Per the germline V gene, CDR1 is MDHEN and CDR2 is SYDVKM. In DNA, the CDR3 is TGTGCCAGCAGTTCCGGGACAGCTTCCAACTCTGGGGCCAACGTCCTGACTTTC. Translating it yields CASSSGTASNSGANVLTF.

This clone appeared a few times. Here the CDR3 DNA reads TGTGCCAGCAGCTCCTCCCGGGGGGTGGATTCACCCCTCCACTTT. This encodes CASSSSRGVDSPLHF. This chain joins TRBV7-2 and TRBJ1-6, with a tentative D call TRBD1 (5 bases). CDR3 length equals 15 residues. Looked up from germline, CDR1 is SGHTA and CDR2 is FQGNSA. Trimming pared 4 bases from V and 8 bases from J, leaving 15 bases between.

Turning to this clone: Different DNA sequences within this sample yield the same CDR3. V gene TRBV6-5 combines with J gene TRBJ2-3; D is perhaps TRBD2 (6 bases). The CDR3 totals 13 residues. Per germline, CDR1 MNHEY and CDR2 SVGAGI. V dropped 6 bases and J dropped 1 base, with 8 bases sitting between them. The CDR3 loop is CASRRGGTDTQYF. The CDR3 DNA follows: TGTGCCAGCAGGCGCGGGGGCACAGATACGCAGTATTTT.

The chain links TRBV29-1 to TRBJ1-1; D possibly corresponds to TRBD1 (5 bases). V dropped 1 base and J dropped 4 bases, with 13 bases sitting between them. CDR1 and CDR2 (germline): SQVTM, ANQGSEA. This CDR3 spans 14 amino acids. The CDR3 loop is CSVEGKAGGTEAFF. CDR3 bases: TGCAGCGTTGAAGGGAAGGCCGGGGGCACTGAAGCTTTCTTT.

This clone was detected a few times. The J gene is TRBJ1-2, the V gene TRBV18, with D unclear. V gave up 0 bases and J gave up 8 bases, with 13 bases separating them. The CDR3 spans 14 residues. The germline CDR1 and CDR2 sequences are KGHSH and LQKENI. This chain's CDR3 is CASSPPEQRFGYTF. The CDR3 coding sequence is TGTGCCAGCTCACCACCGGAGCAGCGATTCGGCTACACCTTC.

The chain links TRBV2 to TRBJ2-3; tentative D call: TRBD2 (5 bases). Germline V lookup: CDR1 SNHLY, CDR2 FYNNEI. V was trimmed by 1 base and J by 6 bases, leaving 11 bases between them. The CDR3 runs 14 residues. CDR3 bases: TGTGCCAGCAGTGAAGGGGTAGCGTGGGATACGCAGTATTTT. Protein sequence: CASSEGVAWDTQYF.

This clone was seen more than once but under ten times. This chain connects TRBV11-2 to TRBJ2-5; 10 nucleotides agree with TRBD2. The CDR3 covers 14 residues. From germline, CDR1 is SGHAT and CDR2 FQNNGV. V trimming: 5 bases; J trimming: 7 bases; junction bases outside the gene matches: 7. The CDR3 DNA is TGTGCCAGCAGCCCAAAAGCGGGGGGGCCGACCCAGTACTTC. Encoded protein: CASSPKAGGPTQYF.